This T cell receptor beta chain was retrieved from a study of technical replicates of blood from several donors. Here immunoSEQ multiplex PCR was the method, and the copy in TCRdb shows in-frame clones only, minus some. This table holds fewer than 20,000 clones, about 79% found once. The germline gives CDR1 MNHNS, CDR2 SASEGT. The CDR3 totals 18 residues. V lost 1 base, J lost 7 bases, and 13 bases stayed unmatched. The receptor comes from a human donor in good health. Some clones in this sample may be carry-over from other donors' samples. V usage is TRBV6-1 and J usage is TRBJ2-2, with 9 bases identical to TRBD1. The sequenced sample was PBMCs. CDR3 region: CASSEGPGTGKINGELFF. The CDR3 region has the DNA TGTGCCAGCAGTGAAGGCCCCGGGACAGGGAAAATAAACGGGGAGCTGTTTTTT.